This T cell receptor (beta chain) was sequenced for a study of T cell responses to AZD1222 COVID-19 vaccine. General study findings and limits: There were vaccine-associated CD4 TCRs across spike, dominant at 160-218 and 743-854. There were mostly white British donors and more females than males, and clonal diversity was possibly underestimated. Variant regions that are unmutated are reportedly the target of nearly half of spike-specific TCRs.

Using immunoSEQ multiplex PCR, the repertoire was profiled, and TCRdb retains in-frame clones only, with some absent. The sample holds some 150,000 clones, 88% seen once. Concerning this clone: The antigen is unknown.

The sequence was obtained from an adult who received the MenACWY meningococcal vaccine as a control. Sequenced here: peripheral blood, sampled 28 days after the second dose of the MenACWY control vaccine.

CDR3 region: CASSYYRTAGNTIYF. In nucleotides, the CDR3 is TGTGCCAGCAGTTATTACAGGACGGCTGGAAACACCATATATTTT. The chain couples TRBV6-5 to TRBJ1-3, with D maybe TRBD1 (5 bases). This CDR3 has 15 amino acids. V dropped 3 bases and J dropped 2 bases, with 11 bases sitting between them. The germline CDR1 and CDR2 sequences are MNHEY and SVGAGI.